Shown below are 22 T cell receptor beta chains from a single sample sequenced in a study of T-cell memory formation after mild COVID-19. TCRdb fed the 5' RACE reads into MiXCR, producing one record per CDR3 protein. Of around 300,000 distinct CDR3 sequences listed, 13% are singletons. The sequenced material came from PBMCs or a T cell subset sorted from them (not recorded which). The receptors shown here come from a man between 18 and 35 years old who had mild COVID-19 (a few samples of this study predate the infection). Cell type and time point are not known.

A few counts support this clonotype. The genes are TRBV24-1 and TRBJ1-2, with TRBD1 identical over 7 bases. CDR1 and CDR2 (germline): KGHDR, SFDVKD. J gave up 2 bases and V 3 bases, and 2 bases lay outside the gene matches. The CDR3 consists of 14 residues. The chain's CDR3 is CATSDEGQNYGYTF. CDR3 DNA sequence: TGTGCCACCAGTGATGAGGGACAGAACTATGGCTACACCTTC.

The V call is TRBV7-9, the J call TRBJ2-7; D is undetermined. Trimming shortened V by 5 bases and J by 8 bases, and 7 bases separated the two germline ends. CDR3 length: 10 amino acids. Germline V gene data show CDR1 as SEHNR and CDR2 as FQNEAQ (reference sequence). In DNA, the CDR3 is TGTGCCAGCAGCCTGATTAAGCAGTACGTC. This encodes CASSLIKQYV.

The genes are TRBV27 and TRBJ2-4; the D gene is possibly TRBD1 (6 bases). Trimming took off 4 bases at V and 9 bases at J, with 10 bases between the two ends. CDR1 and CDR2 (germline): MNHEY, SMNVEV (reference sequence). The CDR3 sequence is 12 residues long. This CDR3 is CASSSTGGIQYF. The DNA for the CDR3 is TGTGCCAGCAGTTCGACAGGAGGCATTCAGTACTTC.

This clonotype occurred a few times. V gene TRBV6-2 or TRBV6-3 combines with J gene TRBJ2-5, with 7 nucleotides matching TRBD2. The V segment lost 2 bases and the J segment 3 bases; nucleotides outside the gene matches: 9. This CDR3 has 16 residues. Germline assignment: CDR1 MNHEY and CDR2 SVGEGT. CDR3 DNA: TGTGCCAGCAGTTACGGTTGGCTAGCGGTAGAAGAGACCCAGTACTTC. Protein sequence: CASSYGWLAVEETQYF.

CDR3 in amino acids: CASSAPGTVIQETQYF. In nucleotides, the CDR3 is TGTGCCAGCAGCGCACCAGGGACGGTCATCCAAGAGACCCAGTACTTC. The rearrangement links TRBV2 to TRBJ2-5, with D perhaps given as TRBD1 or TRBD2 (5 bases each). Germline V gene lookup returns CDR1 SNHLY and CDR2 FYNNEI. Trimming took off 6 bases at V and 1 base at J, with 18 bases between the two ends. The CDR3 spans 16 residues.

This clonotype has at least ten counts. The V call is TRBV9, the J call TRBJ2-7, with 8 bases matching TRBD1. The germline CDR1 and CDR2 sequences are SGDLS and YYNGEE. This CDR3 is built from 15 residues. J was trimmed by 4 bases and V by 0 bases; bases with no gene match: 6. The CDR3: CASSVASGGEYEQYF. The DNA of the CDR3 is TGTGCCAGCAGCGTAGCATCAGGGGGCGAGTACGAGCAGTACTTC.

This clonotype occurred many times. This chain links TRBV7-9 with TRBJ2-3; D is ambiguous. This CDR3 has 13 amino acids. V lost 5 bases, J lost 3 bases, and 9 bases lay in between. Germline V gene sequence: CDR1 SEHNR, CDR2 FQNEAQ (reference sequence). The CDR3 nucleotides read TGTGCCAGCAGCCCCCGTCCGACAGATACGCAGTATTTT. Protein product: CASSPRPTDTQYF.

At least ten counts were recorded for this clonotype. V is TRBV6-5 and J is TRBJ1-3; D is uncertain. CDR3 length equals 15 residues. Deletions cut 8 bases from V and 0 bases from J, with 14 bases between. Germline V gene data show CDR1 as MNHEY and CDR2 as SVGAGI. The DNA for the CDR3 is TGTGCCAGCTCGCTCGCTCTTAACTCTGGAAACACCATATATTTT. This sequence encodes CASSLALNSGNTIYF.

In its sample, this clonotype was seen a few times. The V and J genes are TRBV29-1 and TRBJ1-2, with D unclear. There are 9 residues in the CDR3. Germline V gene sequence: CDR1 SQVTM, CDR2 ANQGSEA. Trimming stripped 6 bases from V and 8 bases from J, with 7 bases between. CDR3 nucleotides: TGCAGCGTGGGGTACGGCTACACCTTC. Its translation is CSVGYGYTF.

V gene TRBV5-1 combines with J gene TRBJ1-6; no clear D gene. The CDR3 covers 13 residues. The germline V gene has CDR1 SGHRS and CDR2 YFSETQ. Trimming left V 1 base short and J 8 bases short, with 7 bases between. CDR3 amino acids: CASSLKADSPLHF. The DNA for the CDR3 is TGCGCCAGCAGCTTGAAGGCAGATTCACCCCTCCACTTT.

The chain joins TRBV20-1 to TRBJ2-1; 8 bases align to TRBD2. Germline loops: CDR1 DFQATT, CDR2 SNEGSKA (reference sequence). With V trimmed by 6 bases and J by 7 bases, 8 bases remained unmatched. CDR3 length: 13 amino acids. DNA of the CDR3: TGCAGTGCCAGGACCGGGACTAGTAATGAGCAGTTCTTC. It yields the protein CSARTGTSNEQFF.

A few counts support this clonotype. The chain combines TRBV2 with TRBJ1-2, with TRBD1 as a possible D gene (5 bases). V lost 10 bases, J lost 3 bases, and 18 bases lay in between. Germline CDR1 SNHLY, CDR2 FYNNEI. This CDR3 is 14 amino acids long. CDR3 residues: CATAPAREDYGYTF. For the CDR3, the DNA is TGTGCCACCGCCCCGGCCAGGGAGGACTATGGCTACACCTTC.

This chain uses TRBV5-6 with TRBJ2-7, with TRBD2 identical over 8 bases. CDR1 SGHDT and CDR2 YYEEEE come from the germline V gene. Trimming at V came to 0 bases and at J to 3 bases, leaving 5 bases not matched to a gene. The CDR3 is made up of 15 amino acids. DNA for the CDR3: TGTGCCAGCAGCTTGGGACTAGCGAGGGACTACGAGCAGTACGTC. It encodes CASSLGLARDYEQYV.

The genes are TRBV14 and TRBJ2-5; D call uncertain. This CDR3 is 12 amino acids long. Trimming removed 1 base at V and 7 bases at J, with 7 bases between. Germline V gives CDR1 SGHDN, CDR2 FVKESK. Written as DNA, the CDR3 is TGTGCCAGCAGCCAAGTGTATGGGACCCAGTACTTC. Translated, it gives CASSQVYGTQYF. The variable domain in full, with the rest retrieved from reference TRBV14 and TRBJ2-5, is EAGVTQFPSHSVIEKGQTVTLRCDPISGHDNLYWYRRVMGKEIKFLLHFVKESKQDESGMPNNRFLAERTGGTYSTLKVQPAELEDSGVYFCASSQVYGTQYFGPGTRLLVL.

This clonotype was seen many times. This rearrangement joins TRBV15 to TRBJ1-3; D gene uncertain. Trimming shortened V by 0 bases and J by 8 bases, and 5 bases separated the two germline ends. Germline V gene lookup returns CDR1 LNHNV and CDR2 YYDKDF (reference sequence). There are 12 residues in the CDR3. The CDR3 DNA follows: TGTGCCACCAGCAGAGATTTAGACACCATATATTTT. This sequence encodes CATSRDLDTIYF.

This chain uses TRBV3-1 with TRBJ2-2; no clear D. CDR3 size: 13 residues. Deletions cut 0 bases from V and 5 bases from J, with 4 bases between. From germline, CDR1 is LGHDT and CDR2 YNNKEL (reference sequence). CDR3 nucleotide sequence: TGTGCCAGCAGCCAAGATGCAACCGGGGAGCTGTTTTTT. This codes for CASSQDATGELFF.

The gene calls are TRBV11-1 and TRBJ2-3; TRBD2 agrees at 8 bases. With V trimmed by 4 bases and J by 2 bases, 5 bases remained unmatched. The length of the CDR3 is 15 residues. In germline, CDR1 is SGHAT, CDR2 FQDESV (reference sequence). The CDR3 DNA reads as TGTGCCAGCAGCTCACCGGGGGGGATCACAGATACGCAGTATTTT. As protein: CASSSPGGITDTQYF.

This clonotype came up many times. This rearrangement joins TRBV6-5 to TRBJ2-1; 7 bases line up with TRBD1. The CDR3 contains 16 residues. CDR1 is MNHEY and CDR2 is SVGAGI in the germline V gene. J gave up 4 bases and V 5 bases, and 11 bases lay outside the gene matches. The CDR3 here is CASSPRVGQSYNEQFF. DNA for the CDR3: TGTGCCAGCAGTCCCCGTGTGGGACAGTCATACAATGAGCAGTTCTTC.

This clonotype was picked up a small number of times. The chain is built from TRBV9 and TRBJ2-3; D might be TRBD2 (7 bases). Per the germline V gene, CDR1 is SGDLS and CDR2 is YYNGEE. Trimming left V 0 bases short and J 1 base short, with 12 bases between. The CDR3 extends over 16 amino acids. The CDR3 loop is CASSVVDGGRTDTQYF. As DNA, the CDR3 is TGTGCCAGCAGCGTAGTTGACGGGGGGCGCACAGATACGCAGTATTTT.

CDR3 region: CASSARDREIYGYTF. The CDR3 nucleotides read TGTGCCAGCAGCGCCCGGGACAGGGAGATCTATGGCTACACCTTC. The chain uses TRBV9 and TRBJ1-2; 9 nucleotides line up with TRBD1. J was trimmed by 4 bases and V by 3 bases; bases with no gene match: 7. The CDR3 runs to 15 residues. Germline CDR1 reads SGDLS; CDR2 reads YYNGEE. The variable domain in full, completed from reference TRBV9 and TRBJ1-2, reads DSGVTQTPKHLITATGQRVTLRCSPRSGDLSVYWYQQSLDQGLQFLIQYYNGEERAKGNILERFSAQQFPDLHSELNLSSLELGDSALYFCASSARDREIYGYTFGSGTRLTVV.

This clonotype was seen a handful of times. The chain employs TRBV12-3 or TRBV12-4 and TRBJ1-2, with TRBD1 matching 8 bases. The ends lost 8 bases at V and 5 bases at J; junction bases unmatched: 4. This CDR3 contains 12 residues. In DNA, the CDR3 is TGTGCCAGCTACAGGGGGGGATATGGCTACACCTTC. This codes for CASYRGGYGYTF.

This clonotype was detected a few times. The chain employs TRBV11-2 and TRBJ2-1, with D perhaps matching TRBD2 (6 bases). The CDR3 totals 15 residues. The V end lost 4 bases, the J end lost 0 bases, and 10 bases lay between the germline ends. Looked up from germline, CDR1 is SGHAT and CDR2 is FQNNGV. The CDR3 loop is CASSSTRGSYNEQFF. The DNA of the CDR3 is TGTGCCAGCAGCTCAACGCGGGGCTCCTACAATGAGCAGTTCTTC.